This entry lists 6 T cell receptor beta chains sequenced from one sample in a study of T cells in Graves' hyperthyroidism and ophthalmopathy. TCR beta CDR3 region amplification was performed from RNA transcripts. The HTBI primer set drove a first-round RT-PCR of the TCR CDR3. TCRdb fed the multiplex PCR reads into MiXCR, producing one record per CDR3 protein. This table holds 600,000 to 900,000 distinct CDR3 sequences, about a sixth found once. Sequences were obtained from blood. The origin of the receptors is a young man with Graves' hyperthyroidism.

The chain couples TRBV4-1 to TRBJ2-7; 7 bases map to TRBD1. This CDR3 is 15 amino acids long. Germline V lookup: CDR1 MGHRA, CDR2 YSYEKL. J gave up 1 base and V 1 base, and 4 bases lay outside the gene matches. The CDR3: CASSQGGTASYEQYF. The DNA of the CDR3 is TGCGCCAGCAGCCAAGGAGGGACAGCTTCCTACGAGCAGTACTTC.

This chain connects TRBV24-1 to TRBJ2-1, with 10 bases that match TRBD2. This CDR3 region has 16 residues. The germline V gene encodes CDR1 KGHDR and CDR2 SFDVKD. V dropped 4 bases and J dropped 4; count of bases not matched to a gene: 6. The DNA of the CDR3 is TGTGCCACCAGTGACCCTACTAGCGGGACATACAATGAGCAGTTCTTC. Its protein is CATSDPTSGTYNEQFF.

This clonotype appeared a single time. The chain links TRBV6-9 to TRBJ2-3, with a weak D call TRBD1 (6 bases). Germline-derived CDR1 and CDR2 are MNHGY and SVAAGI. CDR3 length: 17 amino acids. V was trimmed by 4 bases and J by 0 bases, leaving 17 bases between them. DNA of the CDR3: TGTGCCAGCAGTTCCCTCGTCGACAGGACTAGCACAGATACGCAGTATTTT. It is translated as CASSSLVDRTSTDTQYF.

This clonotype was recorded at least ten times. V and J are TRBV29-1 and TRBJ2-7, with TRBD2 as a possible D gene (5 bases). CDR1 is SQVTM and CDR2 is ANQGSEA in the germline V gene. With 0 bases removed from V and 7 bases from J, the gap between germline ends came to 10 bases. There are 12 residues in the CDR3. CDR3 DNA sequence: TGCAGCGTTGAAGATCGGGGTCTGGAGCAGTACTTC. Protein sequence: CSVEDRGLEQYF.

The sample holds a few counts of this clonotype. The chain employs TRBV25-1 and TRBJ2-2; 10 bases fit TRBD1. V was pared by 1 base and J by 4 bases, with 9 bases of the junction left unmatched. CDR3 length: 18 amino acids. Germline V CDR1 and CDR2: MGHDK, SYGVNS. The CDR3 protein is CASSELIAGTGVTGELFF. DNA of the CDR3: TGTGCCAGCAGTGAATTAATAGCCGGGACAGGGGTCACCGGGGAGCTGTTTTTT. Based on the CDR3 plus reference TRBV25-1 and TRBJ2-2, the full variable domain is EADIYQTPRYLVIGTGKKITLECSQTMGHDKMYWYQQDPGMELHLIHYSYGVNSTEKGDLSSESTVSRIRTEHFPLTLESARPSHTSQYLCASSELIAGTGVTGELFFGEGSRLTVL.

This clonotype showed up many times. The chain recombines TRBV20-1 with TRBJ1-1; a weak D match, TRBD1 (6 bases). The CDR3 is made up of 12 amino acids. V lost 6 bases and J lost 1, with 9 bases in between. CDR1 is DFQATT and CDR2 is SNEGSKA in the germline V gene (reference sequence). The CDR3 DNA reads as TGCAGTGCACGGACAGAGAACACTGAAGCTTTCTTT. The encoded protein is CSARTENTEAFF.